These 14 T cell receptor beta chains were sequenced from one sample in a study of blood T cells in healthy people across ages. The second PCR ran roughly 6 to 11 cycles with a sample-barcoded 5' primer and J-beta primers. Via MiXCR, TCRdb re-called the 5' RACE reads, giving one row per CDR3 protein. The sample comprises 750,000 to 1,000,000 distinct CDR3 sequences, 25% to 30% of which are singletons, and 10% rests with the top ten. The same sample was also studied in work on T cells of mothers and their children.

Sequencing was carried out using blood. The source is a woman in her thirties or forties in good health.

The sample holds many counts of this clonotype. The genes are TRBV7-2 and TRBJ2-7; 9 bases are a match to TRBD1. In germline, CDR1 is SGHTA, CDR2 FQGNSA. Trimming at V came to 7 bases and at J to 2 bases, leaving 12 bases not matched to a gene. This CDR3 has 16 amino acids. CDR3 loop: CASIPIPTGGTYEQYF. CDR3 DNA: TGTGCCAGCATCCCCATCCCGACAGGGGGAACCTACGAGCAGTACTTC.

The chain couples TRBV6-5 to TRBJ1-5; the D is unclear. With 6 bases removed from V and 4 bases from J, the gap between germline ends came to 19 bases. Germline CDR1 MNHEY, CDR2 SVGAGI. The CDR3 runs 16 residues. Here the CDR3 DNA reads TGTGCCAGCAGACCTCTCGGGGAGGCTATTAATCAGCCCCAGCATTTT. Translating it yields CASRPLGEAINQPQHF.

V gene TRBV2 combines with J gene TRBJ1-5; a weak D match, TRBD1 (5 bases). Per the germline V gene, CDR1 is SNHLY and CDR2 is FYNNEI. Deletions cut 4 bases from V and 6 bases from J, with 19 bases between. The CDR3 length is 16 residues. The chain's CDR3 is CASSVQSGRVGQPQHF. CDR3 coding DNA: TGTGCCAGCAGTGTGCAGAGCGGCAGGGTTGGTCAGCCCCAGCATTTT.

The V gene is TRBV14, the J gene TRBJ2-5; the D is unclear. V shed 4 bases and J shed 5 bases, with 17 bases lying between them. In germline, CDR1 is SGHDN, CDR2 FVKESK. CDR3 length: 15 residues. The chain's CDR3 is CASSPLRNRRETQYF. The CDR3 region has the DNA TGTGCCAGCAGCCCCCTTAGAAATCGACGCGAGACCCAGTACTTC.

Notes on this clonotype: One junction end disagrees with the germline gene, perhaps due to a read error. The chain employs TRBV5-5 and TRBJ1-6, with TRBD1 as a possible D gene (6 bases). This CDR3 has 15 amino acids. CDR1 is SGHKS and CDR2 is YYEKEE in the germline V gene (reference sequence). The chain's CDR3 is CASSLTDSENSPPHF. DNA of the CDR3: TGTGCCAGCAGCTTGACGGACAGCGAGAATTCACCCCCCCACTTT.

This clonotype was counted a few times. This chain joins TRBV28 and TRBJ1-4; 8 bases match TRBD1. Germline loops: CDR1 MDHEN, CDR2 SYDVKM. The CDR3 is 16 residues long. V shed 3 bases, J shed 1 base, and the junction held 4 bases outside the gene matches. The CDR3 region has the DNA TGTGCCAGCAGTTTGCCAGGGGGCCGAACTAATGAAAAACTGTTTTTT. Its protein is CASSLPGGRTNEKLFF.

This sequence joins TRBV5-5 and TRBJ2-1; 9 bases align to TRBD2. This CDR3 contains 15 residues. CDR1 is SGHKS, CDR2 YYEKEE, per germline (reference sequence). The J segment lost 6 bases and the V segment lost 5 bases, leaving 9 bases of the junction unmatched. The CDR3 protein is CASSPIAGAPNEQFF. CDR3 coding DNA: TGTGCCAGCAGTCCCATAGCGGGGGCCCCCAATGAGCAGTTCTTC.

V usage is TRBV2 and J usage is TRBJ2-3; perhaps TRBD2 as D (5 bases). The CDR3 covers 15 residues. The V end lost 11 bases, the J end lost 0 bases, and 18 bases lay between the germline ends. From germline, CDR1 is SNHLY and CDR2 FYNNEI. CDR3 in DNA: TGTGCCTCCCACCCCGGGGAGATGAGCACAGATACGCAGTATTTT. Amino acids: CASHPGEMSTDTQYF.

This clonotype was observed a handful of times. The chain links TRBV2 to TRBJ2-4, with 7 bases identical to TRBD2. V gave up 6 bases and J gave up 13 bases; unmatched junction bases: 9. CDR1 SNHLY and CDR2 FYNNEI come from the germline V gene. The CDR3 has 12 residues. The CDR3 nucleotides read TGTGCCAGCAGAGGAAATGGGGGGGAGCAGTACTTC. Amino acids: CASRGNGGEQYF.

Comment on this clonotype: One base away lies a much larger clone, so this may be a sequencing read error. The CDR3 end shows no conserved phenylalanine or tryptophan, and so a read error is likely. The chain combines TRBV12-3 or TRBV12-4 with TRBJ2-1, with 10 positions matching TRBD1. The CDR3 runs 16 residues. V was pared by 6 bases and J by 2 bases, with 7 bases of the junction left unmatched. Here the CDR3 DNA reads TGTGCCAGCAGCAAGGGACAGGGGTTTGCCTACAATGAGCAGTTCTGC. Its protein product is CASSKGQGFAYNEQFC.

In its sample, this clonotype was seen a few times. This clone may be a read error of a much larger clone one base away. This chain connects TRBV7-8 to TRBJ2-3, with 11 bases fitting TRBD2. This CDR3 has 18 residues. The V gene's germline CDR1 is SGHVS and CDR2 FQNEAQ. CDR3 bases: TGTACCAGCAGCTTAATGGGGGCTAGCGGGGGGAGCACAGATACGCAGTATTTT. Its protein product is CTSSLMGASGGSTDTQYF.

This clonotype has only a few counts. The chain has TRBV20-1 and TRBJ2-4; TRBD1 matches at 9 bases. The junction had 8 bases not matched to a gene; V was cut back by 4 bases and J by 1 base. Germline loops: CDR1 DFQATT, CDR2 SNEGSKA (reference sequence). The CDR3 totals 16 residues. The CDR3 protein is CSATSGTGSAKNIQYF. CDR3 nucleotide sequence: TGCAGTGCTACTTCCGGGACAGGGAGTGCCAAAAACATTCAGTACTTC.

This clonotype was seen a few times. The CDR3 DNA reads as TGTGCCAGCAGGAGGGCGAATAATTCACCCCTCCACTTT. Translated, it gives CASRRANNSPLHF. The chain has TRBV6-1 and TRBJ1-6; D is uncertain. Germline assignment: CDR1 MNHNS and CDR2 SASEGT. V lost 6 bases and J lost 5, with 8 bases in between. The CDR3 sequence is 13 residues long.

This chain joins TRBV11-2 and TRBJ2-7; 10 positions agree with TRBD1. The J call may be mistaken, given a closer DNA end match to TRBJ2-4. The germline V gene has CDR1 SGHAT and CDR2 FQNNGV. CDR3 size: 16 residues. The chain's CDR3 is CASSTLGQGRQNIQYF. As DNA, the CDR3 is TGTGCCAGCAGCACACTGGGACAGGGGAGGCAAAACATTCAGTACTTC.